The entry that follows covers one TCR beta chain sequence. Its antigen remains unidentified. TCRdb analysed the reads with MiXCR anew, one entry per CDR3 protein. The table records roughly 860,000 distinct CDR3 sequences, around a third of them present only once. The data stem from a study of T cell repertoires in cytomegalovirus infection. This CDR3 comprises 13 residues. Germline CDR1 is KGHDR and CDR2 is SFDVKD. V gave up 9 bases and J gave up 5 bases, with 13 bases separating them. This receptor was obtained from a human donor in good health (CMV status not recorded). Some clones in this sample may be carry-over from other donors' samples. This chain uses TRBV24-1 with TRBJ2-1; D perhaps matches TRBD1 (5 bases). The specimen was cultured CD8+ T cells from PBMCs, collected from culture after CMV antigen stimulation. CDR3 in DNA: TGTGCCACCCAAGACAGTACTAACAATGAGCAGTTCTTC. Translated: CATQDSTNNEQFF.